The rows below give T cell receptor beta chains drawn from one sample of a study of shared clonotypes between healthy human individuals. Clones were read by immunoSEQ multiplex PCR, and TCRdb kept only the in-frame ones, dropping some. The sample holds about 750,000 clones; approximately 92% are singletons and the top ten take more than 20%. Sequences were obtained from naive CD8+ T cells sorted from blood. Receptors originate from a man under 40 in good health. The conserved cysteine and the conserved F or W are not part of the CDR3 here. The order of the fields is J gene, V gene, CDR3 protein.

>TRBJ2-7|TRBV7-6
ASSLGSGYSYEQY
>TRBJ2-1|TRBV4-2
ASSQGLAGRDEQF
>TRBJ2-2|TRBV9
ASSVTRVFTGELF
>TRBJ2-7|TRBV2
ASRKLLAESYEQY
>TRBJ2-7|TRBV28
ASRRIDRGQDEQY
>TRBJ2-1|TRBV7-9
ASSLVSRTNEQF
>TRBJ1-2|TRBV27
ASTSGQGLNGYT
>TRBJ2-1|TRBV25-1
ASSGQGGINEQF
>TRBJ2-3|TRBV18
ASSPSKGNSTDTQY
>TRBJ1-1|TRBV6-1
ASRGWRGENTEAF
>TRBJ1-1|TRBV29-1
SVDHPRGEAF
>TRBJ1-4|TRBV15
ATSPGTGDEKLF
>TRBJ1-2|TRBV4-1
ASTTLTGTAYGYT
>TRBJ2-7|TRBV18
ASSPQGFNEQY
>TRBJ2-7|TRBV11-2
ASSLVGTGSHEQY
>TRBJ2-1|TRBV13
ASSPGAIAGGTYNEQF
>TRBJ1-5|TRBV30
AWSGVGGVQPQH
>TRBJ2-1|TRBV28
ASSPQRAGSSYNEQF
>TRBJ2-5|TRBV7-9
ASSLVRVAQETQY
>TRBJ1-1|TRBV27
ATGRSNTEAF